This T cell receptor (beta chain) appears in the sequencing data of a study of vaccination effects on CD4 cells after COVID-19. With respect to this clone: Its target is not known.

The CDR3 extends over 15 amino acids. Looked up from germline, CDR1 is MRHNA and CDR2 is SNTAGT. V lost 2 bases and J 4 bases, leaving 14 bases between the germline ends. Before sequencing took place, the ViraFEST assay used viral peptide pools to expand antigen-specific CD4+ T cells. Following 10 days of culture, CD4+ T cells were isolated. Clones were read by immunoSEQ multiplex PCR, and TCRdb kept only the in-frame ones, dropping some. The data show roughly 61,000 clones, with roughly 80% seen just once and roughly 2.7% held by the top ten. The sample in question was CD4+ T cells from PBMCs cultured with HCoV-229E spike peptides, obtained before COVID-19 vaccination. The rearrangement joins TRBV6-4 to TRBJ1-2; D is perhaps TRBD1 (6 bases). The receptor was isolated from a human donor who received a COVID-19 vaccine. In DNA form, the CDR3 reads TGTGCCAGCAGTGACGGGGGGGGCCCCCTCTATGGCTACACCTTC. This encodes CASSDGGGPLYGYTF.